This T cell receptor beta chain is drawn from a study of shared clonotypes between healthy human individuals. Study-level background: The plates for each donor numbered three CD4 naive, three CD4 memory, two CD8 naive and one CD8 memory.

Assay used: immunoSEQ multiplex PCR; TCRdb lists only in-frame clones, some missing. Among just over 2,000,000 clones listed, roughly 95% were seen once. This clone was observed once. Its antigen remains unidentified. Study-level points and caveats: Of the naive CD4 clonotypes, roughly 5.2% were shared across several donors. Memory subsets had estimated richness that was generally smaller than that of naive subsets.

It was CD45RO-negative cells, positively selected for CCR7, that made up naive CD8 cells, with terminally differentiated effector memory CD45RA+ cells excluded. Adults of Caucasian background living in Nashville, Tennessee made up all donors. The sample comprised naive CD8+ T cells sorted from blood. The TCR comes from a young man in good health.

The CDR3: CASSGQEETQYF. In DNA form, the CDR3 reads TGTGCCAGCAGTGGACAGGAAGAGACCCAGTACTTC. The chain uses TRBV2 and TRBJ2-5, with D maybe TRBD1 (6 bases). Germline CDR1 is SNHLY and CDR2 is FYNNEI. The CDR3 covers 12 residues. Trimming took off 4 bases at V and 3 bases at J, with 6 bases between the two ends. The entire variable domain, with the rest obtained from reference TRBV2 and TRBJ2-5, is as follows: EPEVTQTPSHQVTQMGQEVILRCVPISNHLYFYWYRQILGQKVEFLVSFYNNEISEKSEIFDDQFSVERPDGSNFTLKIRSTKLEDSAMYFCASSGQEETQYFGPGTRLLVL.